This record looks at one T cell receptor beta chain sequence and its context. What it recognizes is unknown. These data belong to a study of T cell clonotyping in hematopoietic cell transplantation. TCRdb keeps only in-frame clones here, not all; method: immunoSEQ multiplex PCR. The sample includes 30,000 or so clones, 80% to 95% of them seen just once. Findings of the study overall: Higher Inverse Simpson Index values in graft donor and pretransplant recipient predicted broader posttransplant TCR diversity. Cells were unsorted, so CD4 and CD8 contributions were not separated. At the given depth, recipient repertoires were over 95% de novo clonotypes.

Recipient blood drawn about 28 days pretransplant and days 30, 100, 180 after. Sequenced material: PBMCs, taken 100 days after allogeneic stem cell transplant. The source is a female patient aged 50-59 years who had an allogeneic stem cell transplant from a related donor, so the T cells may come from the graft donor. Some clones in this sample may be carry-over from other donors' samples.

CDR3 bases: TGCGCCAGCAGCGACCGGGGACTAGCGGGTGAAGAGACCCAGTACTTC. Its translation: CASSDRGLAGEETQYF. V and J are TRBV5-1 and TRBJ2-5, with 12 positions matching TRBD2. CDR3 size: 16 residues. V dropped 4 bases and J dropped 3; count of bases not matched to a gene: 7. Germline-derived CDR1 and CDR2 are SGHRS and YFSETQ. Drawing the rest from reference TRBV5-1 and TRBJ2-5, the complete variable domain is KAGVTQTPRYLIKTRGQQVTLSCSPISGHRSVSWYQQTPGQGLQFLFEYFSETQRNKGNFPGRFSGRQFSNSRSEMNVSTLELGDSALYLCASSDRGLAGEETQYFGPGTRLLVL.